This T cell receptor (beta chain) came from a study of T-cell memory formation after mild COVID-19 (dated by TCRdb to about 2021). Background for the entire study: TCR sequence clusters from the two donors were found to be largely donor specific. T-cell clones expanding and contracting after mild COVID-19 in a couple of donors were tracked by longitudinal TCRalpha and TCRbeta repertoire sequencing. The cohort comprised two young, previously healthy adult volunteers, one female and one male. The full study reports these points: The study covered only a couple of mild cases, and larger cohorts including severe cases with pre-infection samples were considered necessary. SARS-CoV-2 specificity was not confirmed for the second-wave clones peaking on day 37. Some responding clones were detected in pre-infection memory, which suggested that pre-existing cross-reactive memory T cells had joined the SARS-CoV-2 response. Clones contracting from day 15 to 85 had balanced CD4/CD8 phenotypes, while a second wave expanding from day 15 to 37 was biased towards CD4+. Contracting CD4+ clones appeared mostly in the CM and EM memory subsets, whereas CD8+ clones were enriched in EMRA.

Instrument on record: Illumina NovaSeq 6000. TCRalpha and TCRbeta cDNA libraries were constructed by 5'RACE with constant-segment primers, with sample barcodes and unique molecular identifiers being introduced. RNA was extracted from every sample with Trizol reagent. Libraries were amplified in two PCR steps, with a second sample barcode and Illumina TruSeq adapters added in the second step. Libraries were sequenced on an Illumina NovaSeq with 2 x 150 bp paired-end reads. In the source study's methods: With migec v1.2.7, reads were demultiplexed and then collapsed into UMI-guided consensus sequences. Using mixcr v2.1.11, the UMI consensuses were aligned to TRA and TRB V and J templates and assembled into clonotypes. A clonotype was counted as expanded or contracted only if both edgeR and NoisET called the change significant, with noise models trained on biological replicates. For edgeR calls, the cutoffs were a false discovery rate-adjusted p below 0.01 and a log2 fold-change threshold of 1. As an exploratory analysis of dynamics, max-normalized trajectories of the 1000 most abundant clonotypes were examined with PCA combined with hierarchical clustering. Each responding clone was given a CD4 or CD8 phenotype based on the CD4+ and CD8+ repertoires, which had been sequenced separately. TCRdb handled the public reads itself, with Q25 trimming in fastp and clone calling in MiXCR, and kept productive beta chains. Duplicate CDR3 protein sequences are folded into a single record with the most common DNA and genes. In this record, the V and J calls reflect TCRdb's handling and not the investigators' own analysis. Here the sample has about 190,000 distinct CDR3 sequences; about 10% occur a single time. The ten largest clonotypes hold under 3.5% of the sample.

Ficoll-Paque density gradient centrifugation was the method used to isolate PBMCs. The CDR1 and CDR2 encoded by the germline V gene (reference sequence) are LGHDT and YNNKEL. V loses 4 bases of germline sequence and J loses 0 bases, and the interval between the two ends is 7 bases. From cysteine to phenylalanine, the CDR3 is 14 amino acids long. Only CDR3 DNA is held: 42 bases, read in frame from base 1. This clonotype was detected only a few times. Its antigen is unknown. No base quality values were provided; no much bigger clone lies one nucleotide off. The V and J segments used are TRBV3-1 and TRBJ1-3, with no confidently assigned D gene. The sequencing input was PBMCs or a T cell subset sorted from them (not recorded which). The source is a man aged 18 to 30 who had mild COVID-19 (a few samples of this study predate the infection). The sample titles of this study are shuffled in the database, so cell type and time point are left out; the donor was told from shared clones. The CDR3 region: CASSPPYSGNTIYF. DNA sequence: TGTGCCAGCAGCCCCCCCTACTCTGGAAACACCATATATTTT.